A selection of T cell receptor beta chains follows, all from one sample in a study of T cell responses to AZD1222 COVID-19 vaccine. The data were produced by immunoSEQ multiplex PCR, yet TCRdb's version contains in-frame clones alone and is incomplete. The table has roughly 140,000 clones, roughly 91% seen once. Sample: peripheral blood, taken on day 0 of AZD1222 vaccination. These receptors all stem from an adult in good health. Each CDR3 is given with its conserved first and last residue. D genes are given only for firm matches. Size is omitted from some rows. Given values are once, few, many or a class for expanded clones.

j_gene: TRBJ2-1; len: 15; v_gene: TRBV10-2; d_gene: -; abundance: -; CDR3aa: CASSTGAGLYNEQFF; CDR3nt: TGCGCCAGCAGTACTGGGGCGGGGTTATACAATGAGCAGTTCTTC
j_gene: TRBJ1-2; len: 15; v_gene: TRBV18; d_gene: -; abundance: -; CDR3aa: CASSISANSQGGYTF; CDR3nt: TGTGCCAGCTCAATTAGCGCCAACAGTCAGGGTGGCTACACCTTC
j_gene: TRBJ2-5; len: 14; v_gene: TRBV7-3; d_gene: -; abundance: -; CDR3aa: CASSLMGGLETQYF; CDR3nt: TGTGCCAGCAGCTTAATGGGCGGTCTAGAGACCCAGTACTTC
j_gene: TRBJ1-6; len: 12; v_gene: TRBV7-2; d_gene: -; abundance: -; CDR3aa: CASSLMGSPLHF; CDR3nt: TGTGCCAGCAGCTTAATGGGGTCACCCCTCCACTTT
j_gene: TRBJ1-2; len: 15; v_gene: TRBV7-2; d_gene: -; abundance: -; CDR3aa: CASSSATGGSYGYTF; CDR3nt: TGTGCCAGCAGCTCAGCGACAGGAGGCTCTTATGGCTACACCTTC
j_gene: TRBJ1-2; len: 13; v_gene: TRBV10-2; d_gene: TRBD1; abundance: once; CDR3aa: CASSTRTGSGYTF; CDR3nt: TGCGCCAGCAGTACGCGGACAGGGTCTGGCTACACCTTC
j_gene: TRBJ1-5; len: 20; v_gene: TRBV27; d_gene: TRBD1; abundance: -; CDR3aa: CASSYISGTGLAASNQPQHF; CDR3nt: TGTGCCAGCAGCTACATCAGCGGGACAGGGCTCGCGGCGAGCAATCAGCCCCAGCATTTT
j_gene: TRBJ2-7; len: 15; v_gene: TRBV6-5; d_gene: -; abundance: -; CDR3aa: CASSYLGRSSYEQYF; CDR3nt: TGTGCCAGCAGTTACCTGGGCAGAAGCTCCTACGAGCAGTACTTC
j_gene: TRBJ2-1; len: 12; v_gene: TRBV29-1; d_gene: TRBD2; abundance: -; CDR3aa: CSVEGSTSLLFF; CDR3nt: TGCAGCGTTGAAGGATCGACTAGCCTACTGTTCTTC
j_gene: TRBJ2-3; len: 13; v_gene: TRBV18; d_gene: TRBD2; abundance: -; CDR3aa: CASSPGLADTQYF; CDR3nt: TGTGCCAGCTCACCAGGACTAGCGGATACGCAGTATTTT
j_gene: TRBJ1-2; len: 14; v_gene: TRBV19; d_gene: TRBD1; abundance: -; CDR3aa: CASRTGTGFFGYTF; CDR3nt: TGTGCCAGTAGGACCGGGACAGGGTTTTTCGGCTACACCTTC
j_gene: TRBJ1-2; len: 11; v_gene: TRBV2; d_gene: -; abundance: once; CDR3aa: CASARNYGYTF; CDR3nt: TGTGCCAGCGCACGGAACTATGGCTACACCTTC
j_gene: TRBJ1-5; len: 14; v_gene: TRBV19; d_gene: -; abundance: -; CDR3aa: CASSIRPSNQPQHF; CDR3nt: TGTGCCAGTAGTATACGGCCATCCAATCAGCCCCAGCATTTT
j_gene: TRBJ1-6; len: 13; v_gene: TRBV2; d_gene: -; abundance: few; CDR3aa: CASRAQGNSPLHF; CDR3nt: TGTGCCAGCAGAGCTCAGGGGAATTCACCCCTCCACTTT
j_gene: TRBJ2-7; len: 14; v_gene: TRBV7-7; d_gene: TRBD1; abundance: once; CDR3aa: CASSSTPTGSEQYF; CDR3nt: TGTGCTAGCAGCTCCACGCCGACAGGGAGCGAGCAGTACTTC
j_gene: TRBJ1-1; len: 13; v_gene: TRBV2; d_gene: -; abundance: -; CDR3aa: CASSEADTFAAFF; CDR3nt: TGTGCCAGCAGTGAAGCGGATACCTTTGCCGCTTTCTTT
j_gene: TRBJ1-1; len: 13; v_gene: TRBV29-1; d_gene: TRBD1; abundance: once; CDR3aa: CSSVTGLHTEAFF; CDR3nt: TGCAGCTCCGTGACAGGGCTTCACACTGAAGCTTTCTTT
j_gene: TRBJ1-2; len: 12; v_gene: TRBV10-3; d_gene: -; abundance: -; CDR3aa: CAIRGGDYGYTF; CDR3nt: TGTGCCATCAGGGGAGGAGACTATGGCTACACCTTC
j_gene: TRBJ2-5; len: 13; v_gene: TRBV5-4; d_gene: -; abundance: -; CDR3aa: CASSLGGQETQYF; CDR3nt: TGTGCCAGCAGCTTGGGTGGGCAAGAGACCCAGTACTTC
j_gene: TRBJ2-3; len: 15; v_gene: TRBV25-1; d_gene: TRBD2; abundance: -; CDR3aa: CASIRAGVIPDTQYF; CDR3nt: TGTGCCAGCATACGAGCGGGAGTTATCCCAGATACGCAGTATTTT
j_gene: TRBJ2-1; len: 13; v_gene: TRBV27; d_gene: -; abundance: -; CDR3aa: CASSSPMNHEQFF; CDR3nt: TGTGCCAGCAGTTCGCCGATGAATCATGAGCAGTTCTTC
j_gene: TRBJ2-7; len: 13; v_gene: TRBV29-1; d_gene: -; abundance: -; CDR3aa: CSVEDHRSYEQYF; CDR3nt: TGCAGCGTTGAAGATCACAGGTCCTACGAGCAGTACTTC
j_gene: TRBJ1-5; len: 14; v_gene: TRBV2; d_gene: -; abundance: -; CDR3aa: CASSVLRGNQPQHF; CDR3nt: TGTGCCAGCAGTGTTCTTCGCGGCAATCAGCCCCAGCATTTT
j_gene: TRBJ1-3; len: 15; v_gene: TRBV4-3; d_gene: -; abundance: -; CDR3aa: CASSRDAGSGNTIYF; CDR3nt: TGCGCCAGCAGCCGTGATGCGGGCTCTGGAAACACCATATATTTT
j_gene: TRBJ2-5; len: 14; v_gene: TRBV18; d_gene: -; abundance: -; CDR3aa: CASSLAGQQETQYF; CDR3nt: TGTGCCAGCTCACTAGCGGGACAGCAAGAGACCCAGTACTTC
j_gene: TRBJ1-5; len: 16; v_gene: TRBV28; d_gene: -; abundance: -; CDR3aa: CASTPVFRVFYQPQHF; CDR3nt: TGTGCCAGCACCCCAGTTTTCAGGGTTTTCTATCAGCCCCAGCATTTT
j_gene: TRBJ2-2; len: 15; v_gene: TRBV2; d_gene: TRBD2; abundance: -; CDR3aa: CASSKTSVVGGELFF; CDR3nt: TGTGCCAGCAGTAAGACTAGCGTGGTCGGCGGGGAGCTGTTTTTT
j_gene: TRBJ2-7; len: 16; v_gene: TRBV3-1/TRBV3-2; d_gene: -; abundance: -; CDR3aa: CASSLSREKVTYEQYF; CDR3nt: TGTGCCAGCAGCCTGTCCAGGGAAAAAGTTACCTACGAGCAGTACTTC
j_gene: TRBJ2-1; len: 15; v_gene: TRBV20-1; d_gene: TRBD2; abundance: -; CDR3aa: CSASIAGGPSLEQFF; CDR3nt: TGCAGTGCGAGTATAGCGGGAGGGCCCTCCCTTGAGCAGTTCTTC
j_gene: TRBJ2-5; len: 14; v_gene: TRBV10-3; d_gene: -; abundance: -; CDR3aa: CAISELGYQETQYF; CDR3nt: TGTGCCATCAGTGAGCTAGGGTACCAAGAGACCCAGTACTTC
j_gene: TRBJ1-2; len: 13; v_gene: TRBV12-3/TRBV12-4; d_gene: -; abundance: once; CDR3aa: CASSILTGSGYTF; CDR3nt: TGTGCCAGCAGTATCCTAACAGGGAGCGGCTACACCTTC
j_gene: TRBJ2-1; len: 13; v_gene: TRBV4-3; d_gene: -; abundance: -; CDR3aa: CASSQDWRGEQFF; CDR3nt: TGCGCCAGCAGCCAAGATTGGAGGGGTGAGCAGTTCTTC
j_gene: TRBJ2-2; len: 16; v_gene: TRBV7-8; d_gene: TRBD2; abundance: -; CDR3aa: CASSLVAGGLTGELFF; CDR3nt: TGTGCCAGCAGCTTAGTAGCGGGAGGGTTGACCGGGGAGCTGTTTTTT
j_gene: TRBJ2-1; len: 16; v_gene: TRBV29-1; d_gene: TRBD1; abundance: -; CDR3aa: CSVVGRGQAIYNEQFF; CDR3nt: TGCAGCGTTGTGGGAAGGGGACAGGCTATCTACAATGAGCAGTTCTTC
j_gene: TRBJ2-4; len: 14; v_gene: TRBV5-6; d_gene: -; abundance: -; CDR3aa: CASSLSLAKNIQYF; CDR3nt: TGTGCCAGCAGCTTGTCACTAGCCAAAAACATTCAGTACTTC
j_gene: TRBJ2-7; len: 16; v_gene: TRBV6-8; d_gene: -; abundance: -; CDR3aa: CASSPKCERHSYEQYF; CDR3nt: TGTGCCAGCAGTCCCAAGTGCGAGCGACACTCCTACGAGCAGTACTTC
j_gene: TRBJ2-1; len: 16; v_gene: TRBV5-5; d_gene: -; abundance: -; CDR3aa: CASSPVRRDSYNEQFF; CDR3nt: TGTGCCAGCAGCCCTGTGCGGCGGGACTCTTACAATGAGCAGTTCTTC
j_gene: TRBJ1-6; len: 15; v_gene: TRBV7-9; d_gene: -; abundance: -; CDR3aa: CASSSIPRPNSPLHF; CDR3nt: TGTGCCAGCAGCTCTATCCCCAGGCCCAATTCACCCCTCCACTTT
j_gene: TRBJ1-4; len: 13; v_gene: TRBV19; d_gene: -; abundance: -; CDR3aa: CASSGQGFEKLFF; CDR3nt: TGTGCCAGTAGTGGGCAGGGGTTTGAAAAACTGTTTTTT
j_gene: TRBJ2-3; len: 12; v_gene: TRBV11-2; d_gene: -; abundance: -; CDR3aa: CASSHWSDTQYF; CDR3nt: TGTGCCAGCAGCCACTGGTCAGATACGCAGTATTTT
j_gene: TRBJ1-1; len: 11; v_gene: TRBV30; d_gene: -; abundance: once; CDR3aa: CAWMRGERAFF; CDR3nt: TGTGCCTGGATGAGAGGGGAAAGAGCTTTCTTT
j_gene: TRBJ2-2; len: 16; v_gene: TRBV5-5; d_gene: TRBD1; abundance: few; CDR3aa: CASSSTGTGNTGELFF; CDR3nt: TGTGCCAGCAGCTCTACCGGGACAGGGAACACCGGGGAGCTGTTTTTT
j_gene: TRBJ2-5; len: 13; v_gene: TRBV5-4; d_gene: -; abundance: -; CDR3aa: CASSLVGGETQYF; CDR3nt: TGTGCCAGCAGCTTGGTTGGGGGGGAGACCCAGTACTTC
j_gene: TRBJ1-5; len: 14; v_gene: TRBV9; d_gene: TRBD1; abundance: few; CDR3aa: CASSVDDRGTPQHF; CDR3nt: TGTGCCAGCAGCGTAGACGACAGGGGCACGCCCCAGCATTTT
j_gene: TRBJ2-1; len: 15; v_gene: TRBV7-8; d_gene: -; abundance: few; CDR3aa: CASSLAQTLGGGQFF; CDR3nt: TGTGCCAGCAGCTTAGCGCAGACCCTAGGAGGAGGGCAGTTCTTC
j_gene: TRBJ2-1; len: 15; v_gene: TRBV11-3; d_gene: -; abundance: -; CDR3aa: CASSKGGNTYNEQFF; CDR3nt: TGTGCCAGCAGCAAGGGGGGAAATACCTACAATGAGCAGTTCTTC
j_gene: TRBJ2-3; len: 15; v_gene: TRBV21-1; d_gene: -; abundance: -; CDR3aa: CASSKLKMGTDTQYF; CDR3nt: TGTGCCAGCAGCAAATTAAAGATGGGCACAGATACGCAGTATTTT
j_gene: TRBJ2-7; len: 15; v_gene: TRBV20-1; d_gene: TRBD2; abundance: -; CDR3aa: CSASRTSGGNYEQYF; CDR3nt: TGCAGTGCTAGTCGGACTAGCGGGGGGAACTACGAGCAGTACTTC